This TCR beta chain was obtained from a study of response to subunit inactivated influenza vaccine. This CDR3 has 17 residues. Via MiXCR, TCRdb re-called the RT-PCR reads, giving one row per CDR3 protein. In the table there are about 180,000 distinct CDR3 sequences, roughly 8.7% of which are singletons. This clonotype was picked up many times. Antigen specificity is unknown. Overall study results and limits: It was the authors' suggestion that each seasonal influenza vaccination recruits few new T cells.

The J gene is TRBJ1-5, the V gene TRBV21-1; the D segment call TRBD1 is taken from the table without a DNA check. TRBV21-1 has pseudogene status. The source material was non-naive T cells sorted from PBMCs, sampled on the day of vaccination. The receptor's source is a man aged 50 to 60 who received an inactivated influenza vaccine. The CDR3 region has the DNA TGTGCCACAGTTGGACAGAGGCCTTTGAAGAGCAATCAGCCCCAGCATTTT. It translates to CATVGQRPLKSNQPQHF.